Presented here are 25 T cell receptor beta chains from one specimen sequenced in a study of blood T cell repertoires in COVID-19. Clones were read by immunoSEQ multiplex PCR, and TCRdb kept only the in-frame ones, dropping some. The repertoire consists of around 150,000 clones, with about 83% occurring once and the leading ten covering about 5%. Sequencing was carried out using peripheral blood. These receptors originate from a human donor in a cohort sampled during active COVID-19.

The CDR3 here is CASSRGLFTEAFF. CDR3 in DNA: TGTGCCAGTAGTCGGGGGTTGTTCACTGAAGCTTTCTTT. The chain joins TRBV19 to TRBJ1-1, with a tentative D call TRBD1 (5 bases). The CDR3 sequence is 13 residues long. Germline V CDR1 and CDR2: LNHDA, SQIVND (reference sequence). Trimming stripped 5 bases from V and 4 bases from J, with 11 bases between.

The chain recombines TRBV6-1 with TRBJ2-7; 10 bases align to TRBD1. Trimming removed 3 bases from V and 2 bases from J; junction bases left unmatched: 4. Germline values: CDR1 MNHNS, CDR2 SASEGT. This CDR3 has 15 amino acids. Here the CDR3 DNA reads TGTGCCAGCAGTGAGGGACAGGGGTCCGCCTACGAGCAGTACTTC. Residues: CASSEGQGSAYEQYF.

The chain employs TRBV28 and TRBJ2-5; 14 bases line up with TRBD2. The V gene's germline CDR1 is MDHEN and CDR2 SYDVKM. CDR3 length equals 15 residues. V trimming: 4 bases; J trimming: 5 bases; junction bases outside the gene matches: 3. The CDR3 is CASSWGLAGVETQYF. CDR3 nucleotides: TGTGCCAGCAGTTGGGGACTAGCGGGAGTGGAGACCCAGTACTTC. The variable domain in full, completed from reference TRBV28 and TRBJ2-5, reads DVKVTQSSRYLVKRTGEKVFLECVQDMDHENMFWYRQDPGLGLRLIYFSYDVKMKEKGDIPEGYSVSREKKERFSLILESASTNQTSMYLCASSWGLAGVETQYFGPGTRLLVL.

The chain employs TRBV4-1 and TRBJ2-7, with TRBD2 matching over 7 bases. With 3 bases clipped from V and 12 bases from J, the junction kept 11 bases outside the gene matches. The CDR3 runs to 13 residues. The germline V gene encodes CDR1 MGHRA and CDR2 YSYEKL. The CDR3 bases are TGCGCCAGCAGCCAGTTAATGGGGGGGAGCCGGTACTTC. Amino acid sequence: CASSQLMGGSRYF.

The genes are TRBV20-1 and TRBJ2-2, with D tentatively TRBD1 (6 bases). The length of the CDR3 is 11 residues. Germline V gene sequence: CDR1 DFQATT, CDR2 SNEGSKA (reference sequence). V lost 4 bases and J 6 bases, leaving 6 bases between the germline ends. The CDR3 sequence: CSAKGAGELFF. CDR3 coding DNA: TGCAGTGCTAAGGGGGCCGGGGAGCTGTTTTTT.

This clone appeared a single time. The CDR3: CASRYPQGMNYGYTF. The CDR3 DNA is TGTGCCAGCAGATACCCCCAGGGGATGAACTATGGCTACACCTTC. The chain employs TRBV28 and TRBJ1-2; perhaps TRBD1 as D (6 bases). The CDR3 sequence is 15 residues long. Trimming removed 6 bases at V and 2 bases at J, with 16 bases between. The germline CDR1 and CDR2 sequences are MDHEN and SYDVKM.

In nucleotides, the CDR3 is TGTGCCAGCAGCGTATCAACAGGGACTGGAAACACCATATATTTT. Translating gives CASSVSTGTGNTIYF. The rearrangement uses TRBV9 and TRBJ1-3; D is perhaps TRBD1 (6 bases). The V end was cut by 1 base, the J end by 2 bases, with 10 bases between. CDR1 SGDLS and CDR2 YYNGEE come from the germline V gene. The CDR3 is 15 amino acids.

The chain's CDR3 is CASSDNSGTQFF. CDR3 DNA sequence: TGTGCCAGCAGTGACAATAGCGGAACGCAGTTCTTC. The chain has TRBV6-4 and TRBJ2-1; TRBD2 is a possible D gene (6 bases). This CDR3 has 12 amino acids. Germline V gene sequence: CDR1 MRHNA, CDR2 SNTAGT. V was shortened by 2 bases and J by 12 bases, with 11 bases between the two germline ends.

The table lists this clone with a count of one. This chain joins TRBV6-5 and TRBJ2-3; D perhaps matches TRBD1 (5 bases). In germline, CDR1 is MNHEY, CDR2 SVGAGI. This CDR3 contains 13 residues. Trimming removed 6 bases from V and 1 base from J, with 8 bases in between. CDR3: CASRARGTDTQYF. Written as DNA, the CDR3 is TGTGCCAGCAGGGCCAGGGGCACAGATACGCAGTATTTT.

The CDR3 DNA reads TGCGCCAGCAGCTTGCGGGCAGGGGGCGGCCTGGGAGGCTACACCTTC. As protein: CASSLRAGGGLGGYTF. V and J are TRBV5-1 and TRBJ1-2; 8 bases line up with TRBD1. The CDR3 covers 16 residues. Per germline, CDR1 SGHRS and CDR2 YFSETQ. Germline trimming cut 1 base from V and 8 bases from J; bases unmatched to any gene: 13.

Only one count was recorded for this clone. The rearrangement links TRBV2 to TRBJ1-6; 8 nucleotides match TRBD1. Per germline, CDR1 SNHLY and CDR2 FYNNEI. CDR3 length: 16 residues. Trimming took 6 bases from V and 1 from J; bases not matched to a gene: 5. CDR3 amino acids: CASSDRTGSYNSPLHF. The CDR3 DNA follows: TGTGCCAGCAGCGATAGGACAGGGTCCTATAATTCACCCCTCCACTTT. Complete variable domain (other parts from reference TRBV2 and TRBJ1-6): EPEVTQTPSHQVTQMGQEVILRCVPISNHLYFYWYRQILGQKVEFLVSFYNNEISEKSEIFDDQFSVERPDGSNFTLKIRSTKLEDSAMYFCASSDRTGSYNSPLHFGNGTRLTVT.

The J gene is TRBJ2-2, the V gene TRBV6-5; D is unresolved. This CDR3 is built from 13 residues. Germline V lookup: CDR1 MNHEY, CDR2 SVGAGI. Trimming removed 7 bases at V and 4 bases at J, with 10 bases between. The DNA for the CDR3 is TGTGCCAGCACCACTACCTCCACCGGGGAGCTGTTTTTT. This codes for CASTTTSTGELFF.

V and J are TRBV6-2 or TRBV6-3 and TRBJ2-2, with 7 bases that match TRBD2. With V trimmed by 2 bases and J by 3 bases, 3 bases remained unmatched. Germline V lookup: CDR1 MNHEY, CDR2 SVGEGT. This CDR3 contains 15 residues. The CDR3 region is CASSYSGIYTGELFF. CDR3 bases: TGTGCCAGCAGTTACAGCGGGATTTACACCGGGGAGCTGTTTTTT.

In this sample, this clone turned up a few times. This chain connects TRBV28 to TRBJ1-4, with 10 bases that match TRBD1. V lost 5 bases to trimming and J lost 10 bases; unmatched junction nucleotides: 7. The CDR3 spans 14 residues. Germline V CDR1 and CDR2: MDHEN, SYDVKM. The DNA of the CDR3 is TGTGCCAGCAGTGGGACGGGACAGGGGAGAAAACTGTTTTTT. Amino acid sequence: CASSGTGQGRKLFF.

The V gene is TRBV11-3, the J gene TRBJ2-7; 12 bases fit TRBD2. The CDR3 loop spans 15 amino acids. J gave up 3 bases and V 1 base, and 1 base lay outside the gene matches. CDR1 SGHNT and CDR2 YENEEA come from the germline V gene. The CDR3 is CASSLGTSGVYEQYF. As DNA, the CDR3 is TGTGCCAGCAGCTTAGGGACTAGCGGGGTCTACGAGCAGTACTTC.

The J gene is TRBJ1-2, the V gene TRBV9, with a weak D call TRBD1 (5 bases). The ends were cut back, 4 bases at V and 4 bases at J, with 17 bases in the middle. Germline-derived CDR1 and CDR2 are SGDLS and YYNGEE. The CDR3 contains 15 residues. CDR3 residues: CASSPRLDTSYGYTF. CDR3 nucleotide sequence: TGTGCCAGCAGCCCGAGACTGGACACGTCCTATGGCTACACCTTC.

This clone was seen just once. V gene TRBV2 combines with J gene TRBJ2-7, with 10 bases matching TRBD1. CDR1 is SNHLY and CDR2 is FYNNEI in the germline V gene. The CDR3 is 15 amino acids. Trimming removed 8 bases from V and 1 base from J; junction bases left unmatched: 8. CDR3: CASARTGGPSYEQYF. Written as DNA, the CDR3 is TGTGCCAGCGCTCGGACAGGGGGTCCTTCCTACGAGCAGTACTTC.

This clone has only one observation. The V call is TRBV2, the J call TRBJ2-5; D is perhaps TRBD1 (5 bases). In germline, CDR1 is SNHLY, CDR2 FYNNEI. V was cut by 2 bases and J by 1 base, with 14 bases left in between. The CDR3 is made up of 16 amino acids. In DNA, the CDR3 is TGTGCCAGCAGTGAAAATGGTGGCAGGGCCCAAGAGACCCAGTACTTC. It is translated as CASSENGGRAQETQYF.

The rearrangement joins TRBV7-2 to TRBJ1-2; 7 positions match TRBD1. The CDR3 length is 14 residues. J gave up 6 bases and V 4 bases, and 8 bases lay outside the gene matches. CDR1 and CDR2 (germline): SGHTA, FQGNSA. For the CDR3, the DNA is TGTGCCAGCAGCTCCTACAGGGGTGGTGATGGCTACACCTTC. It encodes CASSSYRGGDGYTF.

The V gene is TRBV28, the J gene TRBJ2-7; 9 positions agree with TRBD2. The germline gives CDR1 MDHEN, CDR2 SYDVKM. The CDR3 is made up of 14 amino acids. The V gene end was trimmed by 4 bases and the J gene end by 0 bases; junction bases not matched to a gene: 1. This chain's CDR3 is CASSSSGISYEQYF. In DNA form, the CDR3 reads TGTGCCAGCAGTTCTAGCGGGATCTCCTACGAGCAGTACTTC. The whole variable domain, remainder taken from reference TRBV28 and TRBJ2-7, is DVKVTQSSRYLVKRTGEKVFLECVQDMDHENMFWYRQDPGLGLRLIYFSYDVKMKEKGDIPEGYSVSREKKERFSLILESASTNQTSMYLCASSSSGISYEQYFGPGTRLTVT.

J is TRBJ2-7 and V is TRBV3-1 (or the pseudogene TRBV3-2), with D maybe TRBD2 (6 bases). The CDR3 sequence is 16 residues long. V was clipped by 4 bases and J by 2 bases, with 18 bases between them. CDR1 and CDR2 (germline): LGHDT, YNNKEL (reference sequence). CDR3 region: CASSPIPIAVTYEQYF. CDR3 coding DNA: TGTGCCAGCAGCCCTATACCAATAGCGGTCACCTACGAGCAGTACTTC.

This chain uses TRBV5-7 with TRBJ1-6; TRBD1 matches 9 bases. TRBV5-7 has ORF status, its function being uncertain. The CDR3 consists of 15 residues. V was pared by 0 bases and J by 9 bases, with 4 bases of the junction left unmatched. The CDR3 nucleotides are TGTGCCAGCAGCTTGGATGGGACAGGGAGTTCACCCCTCCACTTT. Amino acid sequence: CASSLDGTGSSPLHF.

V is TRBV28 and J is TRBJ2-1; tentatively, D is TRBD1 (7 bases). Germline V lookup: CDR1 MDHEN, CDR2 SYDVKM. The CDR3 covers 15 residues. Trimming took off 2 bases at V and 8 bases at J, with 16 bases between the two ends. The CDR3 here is CASSLGGEGGYEQFF. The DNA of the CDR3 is TGTGCCAGCAGTTTAGGCGGGGAAGGGGGCTATGAGCAGTTCTTC.

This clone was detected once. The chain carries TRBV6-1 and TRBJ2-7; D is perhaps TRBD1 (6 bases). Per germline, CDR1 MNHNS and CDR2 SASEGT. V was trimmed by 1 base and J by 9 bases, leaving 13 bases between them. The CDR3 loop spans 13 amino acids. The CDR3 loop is CASSEEGGRRQYF. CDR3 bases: TGTGCCAGCAGTGAAGAAGGGGGTAGACGGCAGTACTTC.

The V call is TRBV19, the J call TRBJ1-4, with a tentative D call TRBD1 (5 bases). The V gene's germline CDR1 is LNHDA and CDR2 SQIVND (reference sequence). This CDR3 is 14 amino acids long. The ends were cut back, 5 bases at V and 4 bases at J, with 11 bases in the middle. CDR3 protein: CASSQQVRNEKLFF. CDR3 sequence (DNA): TGTGCCAGTAGTCAACAGGTCCGTAATGAAAAACTGTTTTTT.